This T cell receptor (beta chain) was retrieved from a study of cytomegalovirus exposure and HLA in healthy donors. Comments on this clone: The antigen is not known.

Study conclusions and caveats: Earlier results showed most TCR beta V segments being productive about 87% or about 30% of the time. Per a later analysis, under 20,000 TCR beta sequences showed association with HLA alleles at 0.05 false discovery rate. Across donors, most TCRs were seen rarely, yet some public ones were widespread.

V shed 2 bases and J shed 7 bases, with 6 bases lying between them. CDR1 is DFQATT and CDR2 is SNEGSKA in the germline V gene (reference sequence). This CDR3 contains 11 residues. The donors gave bone marrow, and they were healthy. PCR involved 60 Vbeta and 13 Jbeta primers. TCRdb's copy holds only in-frame clones and misses some; the assay was immunoSEQ multiplex PCR. The sample lists under 200,000 clones; roughly four fifths were seen once. V and J are TRBV20-1 and TRBJ1-3; D gene uncertain. The sequence derives from a woman aged 25 to 39 in good health and CMV-seropositive. Sequenced: PBMCs. CDR3 region: CSARLGNTIYF. CDR3 sequence (DNA): TGCAGTGCTAGACTTGGCAACACCATATATTTT.